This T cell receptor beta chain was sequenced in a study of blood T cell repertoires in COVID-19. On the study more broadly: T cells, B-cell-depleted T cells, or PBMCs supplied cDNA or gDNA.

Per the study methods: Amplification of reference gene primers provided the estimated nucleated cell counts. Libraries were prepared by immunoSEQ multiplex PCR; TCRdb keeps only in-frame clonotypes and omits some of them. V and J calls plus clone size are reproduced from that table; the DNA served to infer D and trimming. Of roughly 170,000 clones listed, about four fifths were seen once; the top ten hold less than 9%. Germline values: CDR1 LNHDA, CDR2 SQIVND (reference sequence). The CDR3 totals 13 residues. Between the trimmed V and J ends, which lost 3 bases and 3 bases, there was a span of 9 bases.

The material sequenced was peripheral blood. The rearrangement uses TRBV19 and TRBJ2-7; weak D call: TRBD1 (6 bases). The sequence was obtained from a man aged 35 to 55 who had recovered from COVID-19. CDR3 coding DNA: TGTGCCAGTAGTATGGAAGGGGGCTACGAGCAGTACTTC. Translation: CASSMEGGYEQYF.